These 2 T cell receptor beta chains share one sample of origin, sequenced in a study of graft-versus-host responses after intestinal transplantation. Plating combined some 200,000 CFSE-labeled responder cells with some 200,000 irradiated, violet-dye-labeled stimulator cells. Produced via immunoSEQ multiplex PCR; TCRdb's table is partial and in-frame only. The sample yields roughly 2,000 clones, roughly 38% seen once. The sample was alloreactive CD8+ T cells from a mixed lymphocyte reaction culture, taken before transplantation. Subset noted: CFSE-low proliferating T cells sorted from approximately six-day pre-transplant mixed lymphocyte reaction (GvH or HvG direction). These receptors were taken from a human patient who was an organ donor for intestinal transplantation.

This clone was counted between two and nine times. The gene calls are TRBV4-1 and TRBJ1-4; perhaps TRBD1 as D (6 bases). This CDR3 region has 16 residues. Trimming left V 5 bases short and J 3 bases short, with 16 bases between. Germline-derived CDR1 and CDR2 are MGHRA and YSYEKL. CDR3 sequence: CASSAPQGIPNEKLFF. CDR3 DNA sequence: TGCGCCAGCAGCGCCCCCCAGGGGATACCTAATGAAAAACTGTTTTTT.

V usage is TRBV7-9 and J usage is TRBJ1-1, with D perhaps TRBD1 (6 bases). The CDR3 contains 14 residues. Germline V gene sequence: CDR1 SEHNR, CDR2 FQNEAQ (reference sequence). V was clipped by 4 bases and J by 5 bases, with 14 bases between them. The CDR3 reads CASSSRGAVTEAFF. The CDR3 nucleotides read TGTGCCAGCAGCTCTAGGGGGGCGGTAACTGAAGCTTTCTTT.